Below, 31 T cell receptor beta chains from the same sample are listed, as sequenced in a study of shared clonotypes between healthy human individuals. Here immunoSEQ multiplex PCR was the method, and the copy in TCRdb shows in-frame clones only, minus some. The sample lists more than 2 million clones, around 95% occurring once. Sequencing used naive CD4+ T cells sorted from blood. Noted subset: CD45RA+ positively selected. The receptors were sampled from a man between 18 and 29 years old in good health.

This rearrangement joins TRBV5-1 to TRBJ2-7; perhaps D is TRBD1 or TRBD2 (6 bases each). CDR1 and CDR2 (germline): SGHRS, YFSETQ. With 0 bases removed from V and 6 bases from J, the gap between germline ends came to 16 bases. The CDR3 covers 15 residues. The DNA of the CDR3 is TGCGCCAGCAGCTTGGAGGGGGGCGCGGGGCTCGAGCAGTACTTC. Residues: CASSLEGGAGLEQYF.

CDR3 loop: CASSANRVGGELFF. For the CDR3, the DNA is TGTGCCAGCAGTGCCAACCGGGTTGGCGGGGAGCTGTTTTTT. The genes are TRBV25-1 and TRBJ2-2; D not certain. Per germline, CDR1 MGHDK and CDR2 SYGVNS. The CDR3 length is 14 residues. The V gene lost 4 bases and the J gene lost 7 bases, with 13 bases spanning the gap.

This clone was picked up one time. V usage is TRBV18 and J usage is TRBJ1-2, with TRBD1 matching 9 bases. V lost 0 bases and J lost 8; bases outside the gene matches: 4. CDR1 is KGHSH and CDR2 is LQKENI in the germline V gene. This CDR3 spans 14 amino acids. DNA of the CDR3: TGTGCCAGCTCACCACCGGGGACAGGGATCGGCTACACCTTC. Protein: CASSPPGTGIGYTF.

J is TRBJ2-1 and V is TRBV2, with TRBD1 as a possible D gene (6 bases). The CDR3 consists of 13 residues. V shed 4 bases and J shed 7 bases, with 11 bases lying between them. Germline V gene data show CDR1 as SNHLY and CDR2 as FYNNEI. The CDR3 nucleotides are TGTGCCAGCAGTGGGGACACAAGAAATGAGCAGTTCTTC. Amino acids: CASSGDTRNEQFF.

The CDR3 nucleotides are TGTGCCAGCACCTCCGGACTAGCCTACAATGAGCAGTTCTTC. Amino acids: CASTSGLAYNEQFF. The chain is built from TRBV28 and TRBJ2-1; 7 nucleotides agree with TRBD2. V shed 7 bases, J shed 2 bases, and the junction held 5 bases outside the gene matches. Per germline, CDR1 MDHEN and CDR2 SYDVKM. CDR3 length: 14 amino acids.

J is TRBJ1-4 and V is TRBV2; no clear D gene. Germline CDR1 SNHLY, CDR2 FYNNEI. With 7 bases removed from V and 7 bases from J, the gap between germline ends came to 10 bases. The CDR3 totals 12 residues. For the CDR3, the DNA is TGTGCCAGCAACAGTATCGGTGAAAAACTGTTTTTT. Translating it yields CASNSIGEKLFF.

The CDR3 loop reads CASSRENRLTNEKLFF. In nucleotides, the CDR3 is TGTGCCAGCAGCAGAGAAAACAGGTTGACTAATGAAAAACTGTTTTTT. The rearrangement joins TRBV9 to TRBJ1-4; TRBD1 might be the D (5 bases). This CDR3 has 16 amino acids. The ends were cut back, 4 bases at V and 2 bases at J, with 15 bases in the middle. CDR1 and CDR2 from the germline V gene are SGDLS and YYNGEE.

The CDR3 protein is CASSLSGTSNEQFF. Here the CDR3 DNA reads TGCGCCAGCAGCTTGTCCGGGACATCAAATGAGCAGTTCTTC. This sequence joins TRBV5-1 and TRBJ2-1; D might be TRBD1 (6 bases). V lost 1 base and J lost 7, with 12 bases in between. CDR3 size: 14 residues. Germline loops: CDR1 SGHRS, CDR2 YFSETQ.

The CDR3 region is CAWTGSPYNEQFF. For the CDR3, the DNA is TGTGCCTGGACGGGGAGCCCCTACAATGAGCAGTTCTTC. The genes are TRBV30 and TRBJ2-1, with a weak D call TRBD2 (5 bases). The V end was cut by 4 bases, the J end by 2 bases, with 9 bases between. The CDR3 runs 13 residues. Germline loops: CDR1 GTSNPN, CDR2 SVGIG (reference sequence).

On this clone: A junction end diverges from the germline sequence, so it may reflect a read error. The chain has TRBV19 and TRBJ1-3, with 8 bases matching TRBD1. The length of the CDR3 is 18 residues. Germline CDR1 LNHDA, CDR2 SQIVND (reference sequence). The CDR3 sequence is CASIITGQATNSGNTIYF. Here the CDR3 DNA reads TGTGCCAGTATTATAACGGGACAGGCGACCAACTCTGGAAACACCATATATTTT.

The J gene is TRBJ2-5, the V gene TRBV7-8; no firm D call. Germline-derived CDR1 and CDR2 are SGHVS and FQNEAQ. This CDR3 contains 13 residues. With 2 bases removed from V and 3 bases from J, the gap between germline ends came to 7 bases. CDR3 nucleotide sequence: TGTGCCAGCAGCTTAAGGTGGGAAGAGACCCAGTACTTC. It specifies CASSLRWEETQYF.

A few counts support this clone. CDR3 sequence reads: CASSVEAYSPLHF. The CDR3 nucleotides read TGTGCCAGCAGCGTAGAGGCCTATTCACCCCTCCACTTT. The rearrangement joins TRBV9 to TRBJ1-6; D is unclear. CDR3 length: 13 amino acids. Germline V gene data show CDR1 as SGDLS and CDR2 as YYNGEE. V was cut by 0 bases and J by 8 bases, with 6 bases left in between.

This clone was observed once. The chain is built from TRBV19 and TRBJ2-7, with 9 bases identical to TRBD1. V gave up 5 bases and J gave up 1 base; unmatched junction bases: 9. The CDR3 spans 16 residues. Looked up from germline, CDR1 is LNHDA and CDR2 is SQIVND (reference sequence). The CDR3 region has the DNA TGTGCCAGTAGTTTAGCGGCCGGGACAGGGTCCTACGAGCAGTACTTC. Translating gives CASSLAAGTGSYEQYF.

The chain recombines TRBV9 with TRBJ2-1; the match to TRBD2 covers 10 bases. The germline V gene encodes CDR1 SGDLS and CDR2 YYNGEE. J gave up 0 bases and V 0 bases, and 6 bases lay outside the gene matches. The CDR3 is 18 amino acids. This chain's CDR3 is CASSVDTSGNPSYNEQFF. CDR3 in DNA: TGTGCCAGCAGCGTAGATACTAGCGGGAACCCCTCCTACAATGAGCAGTTCTTC.

Concerning this clone: A read error may be the cause here, since a much bigger clone is one base away. This chain uses TRBV5-4 with TRBJ1-1; 7 bases line up with TRBD1. Unmatched junction bases numbered 8, after V lost 3 bases and J lost 6 bases. Germline V gene lookup returns CDR1 SGHNT and CDR2 YYREEE (reference sequence). This CDR3 has 14 amino acids. The chain's CDR3 is CASSWGQYNAEAFF. The CDR3 DNA follows: TGTGCCAGCAGCTGGGGACAGTATAACGCTGAAGCTTTCTTT.

The J gene is TRBJ1-2, the V gene TRBV7-2; D is undetermined. The CDR3 covers 12 residues. The V end lost 1 base, the J end lost 7 bases, and 7 bases lay between the germline ends. Germline V gene lookup returns CDR1 SGHTA and CDR2 FQGNSA. For the CDR3, the DNA is TGTGCCAGCAGCTTAGATTGGGGTGGCTACACCTTC. It encodes CASSLDWGGYTF. The full variable domain, completed using reference TRBV7-2 and TRBJ1-2, is GAGVSQSPSNKVTEKGKDVELRCDPISGHTALYWYRQSLGQGLEFLIYFQGNSAPDKSGLPSDRFSAERTGGSVSTLTIQRTQQEDSAVYLCASSLDWGGYTFGSGTRLTVV.

For this clone: This sample includes further DNA sequences coding for the same CDR3. The chain employs TRBV6-1 and TRBJ1-5; D ambiguous. The CDR3 runs 14 residues. The germline gives CDR1 MNHNS, CDR2 SASEGT. V lost 3 bases, J lost 0 bases, and 6 bases lay in between. CDR3 in amino acids: CASSDSYSNQPQHF. CDR3 sequence (DNA): TGTGCCAGCAGTGACAGTTATAGCAATCAGCCCCAGCATTTT.

V usage is TRBV27 and J usage is TRBJ2-1; a weak D match, TRBD1 (6 bases). The germline CDR1 and CDR2 sequences are MNHEY and SMNVEV (reference sequence). The V end lost 4 bases, the J end lost 0 bases, and 10 bases lay between the germline ends. The CDR3 spans 15 residues. The CDR3 DNA reads TGTGCCAGCAGTTCAGACAGGCTCTCCTACAATGAGCAGTTCTTC. Translation gives CASSSDRLSYNEQFF.

V gene TRBV28 combines with J gene TRBJ1-6; tentative D call: TRBD1 (6 bases). The V end was cut by 7 bases, the J end by 10 bases, with 17 bases between. The CDR3 covers 14 residues. Germline lookup yields CDR1 MDHEN and CDR2 SYDVKM. CDR3 sequence: CASISDGGPSPLHF. DNA for the CDR3: TGTGCCAGCATCTCCGACGGGGGGCCATCACCCCTCCACTTT.

The chain has TRBV6-6 and TRBJ1-1; D call uncertain. Germline V gives CDR1 MNHNY, CDR2 SVGAGI (reference sequence). CDR3 length: 10 amino acids. V lost 6 bases and J 7 bases, leaving 6 bases between the germline ends. The CDR3 nucleotides are TGTGCCAGCAGGAGAAATGAAGCTTTCTTT. It codes for CASRRNEAFF.

Concerning this clone itself: The same CDR3 can be traced to other DNA sequences in this sample. This chain connects TRBV6-1 to TRBJ1-1, with TRBD1 as a possible D gene (6 bases). V was pared by 5 bases and J by 0 bases, with 10 bases between. The germline V gene has CDR1 MNHNS and CDR2 SASEGT. This CDR3 contains 14 residues. The CDR3 DNA follows: TGTGCCAGCAGTCCGACAGGATTGAACACTGAAGCTTTCTTT. This sequence encodes CASSPTGLNTEAFF.

The chain has TRBV19 and TRBJ2-2; 8 bases align to TRBD2. This CDR3 is built from 16 residues. In germline, CDR1 is LNHDA, CDR2 SQIVND (reference sequence). Trimming took 1 base from V and 2 from J; bases not matched to a gene: 3. The CDR3 bases are TGTGCCAGTAGTATAGGTGGACTAGCTAACACCGGGGAGCTGTTTTTT. This gives the protein CASSIGGLANTGELFF.

This rearrangement joins TRBV19 to TRBJ1-5, with no clear D. Germline assignment: CDR1 LNHDA and CDR2 SQIVND (reference sequence). There are 14 residues in the CDR3. V lost 1 base, J lost 0 bases, and 4 bases lay in between. The CDR3 DNA reads as TGTGCCAGTAGTATAGGGGTTAGCAATCAGCCCCAGCATTTT. Protein sequence: CASSIGVSNQPQHF.

This sequence joins TRBV4-3 and TRBJ1-6, with 9 nucleotides matching TRBD1. The CDR3 covers 15 residues. CDR1 LGHNA and CDR2 YSLEER come from the germline V gene. With 4 bases clipped from V and 7 bases from J, the junction kept 5 bases outside the gene matches. CDR3 bases: TGCGCCAGCAGCCGACAGACAGGGGGAAATTCACCCCTCCACTTT. Translating it yields CASSRQTGGNSPLHF.

The chain carries TRBV7-2 and TRBJ1-2; the D is unclear. CDR1 is SGHTA and CDR2 is FQGNSA in the germline V gene. CDR3 size: 13 residues. The V gene lost 3 bases and the J gene lost 4 bases, with 9 bases spanning the gap. The CDR3 DNA reads as TGTGCCAGCAGCTTCTTAACCAGCTATGGCTACACCTTC. Protein product: CASSFLTSYGYTF.

This chain joins TRBV2 and TRBJ2-3, with no clear D. Trimming pared 5 bases from V and 2 bases from J, leaving 11 bases between. The germline gives CDR1 SNHLY, CDR2 FYNNEI. The CDR3 runs 14 residues. The CDR3 sequence: CASSKGFPTDTQYF. The CDR3 DNA is TGTGCCAGCAGTAAGGGATTCCCCACAGATACGCAGTATTTT.

The V and J genes are TRBV7-3 and TRBJ1-2; D remains ambiguous. This CDR3 has 17 amino acids. CDR1 and CDR2 (germline): SGHTA, FQGTGA. Trimming stripped 1 base from V and 2 bases from J, with 17 bases between. CDR3 loop: CASSLKGRRPPNYGYTF. Written as DNA, the CDR3 is TGTGCCAGCAGCTTAAAGGGCAGAAGACCTCCCAACTATGGCTACACCTTC.

The J gene is TRBJ1-6, the V gene TRBV28; 8 nucleotides align to TRBD1. V dropped 5 bases and J dropped 10; count of bases not matched to a gene: 10. The CDR3 contains 15 residues. The germline CDR1 and CDR2 sequences are MDHEN and SYDVKM. This CDR3 reads CASSPGGRGRSPLHF. CDR3 nucleotide sequence: TGTGCCAGCAGTCCTGGGGGCAGGGGGCGATCACCCCTCCACTTT.

The V and J genes are TRBV30 and TRBJ1-1, with no clear D. From germline, CDR1 is GTSNPN and CDR2 SVGIG (reference sequence). The CDR3 consists of 13 residues. Trimming stripped 6 bases from V and 1 base from J, with 12 bases between. The CDR3 sequence: CACLGNENTEAFF. In nucleotides, the CDR3 is TGTGCCTGTCTGGGGAACGAGAACACTGAAGCTTTCTTT. Using reference TRBV30 and TRBJ1-1 for the parts outside the CDR3, the full variable domain is SQTIHQWPATLVQPVGSPLSLECTVEGTSNPNLYWYRQAAGRGLQLLFYSVGIGQISSEVPQNLSASRPQDRQFILSSKKLLLSDSGFYLCACLGNENTEAFFGQGTRLTVV.

This chain links TRBV30 with TRBJ2-7; 7 bases agree with TRBD1. V gave up 3 bases and J gave up 6 bases; unmatched junction bases: 11. The V gene's germline CDR1 is GTSNPN and CDR2 SVGIG (reference sequence). CDR3 length equals 14 residues. CDR3 DNA sequence: TGTGCCTGGAGGGTCTCGACAGGGTGGCGCGAGCAGTACTTC. This codes for CAWRVSTGWREQYF.

The chain joins TRBV5-6 to TRBJ1-6; no firm D call. The CDR3 runs 18 residues. Trimming stripped 5 bases from V and 0 bases from J, with 18 bases between. Germline assignment: CDR1 SGHDT and CDR2 YYEEEE. The CDR3 nucleotides are TGTGCCAGCAGTAACCCCCTCGAGTCCTTCTCCTATAATTCACCCCTCCACTTT. It translates to CASSNPLESFSYNSPLHF.